The rows below give T cell receptor beta chains drawn from one sample of a study of blood T cells in healthy people across ages. One entry per CDR3 protein, called by TCRdb with MiXCR from the 5' RACE reads. The sample has 1.5 million to 2 million distinct CDR3 sequences, roughly 49% seen once. Material for sequencing was blood. The source of these receptors is a woman aged 35 to 49 in good health. Each CDR3 is given with its conserved first and last residue. Fields, in order: D gene, J gene, clone size, V gene, CDR3 protein, CDR3 DNA. A D gene is named only where the DNA matches it firmly. A row's size may be missing; if present it is once, few, many or a size class.

d_gene: TRBD1; j_gene: TRBJ2-5; abundance: .; v_gene: TRBV19; CDR3aa: CASSETTGGIETQYF; CDR3nt: TGTGCCAGTAGTGAGACGACAGGGGGCATAGAGACCCAGTACTTC
d_gene: .; j_gene: TRBJ2-4; abundance: few; v_gene: TRBV10-3; CDR3aa: CAISEEGGAKNIQYF; CDR3nt: TGTGCCATCAGTGAAGAGGGGGGAGCCAAAAACATTCAGTACTTC
d_gene: .; j_gene: TRBJ2-4; abundance: .; v_gene: TRBV20-1; CDR3aa: CSAPETENIQYF; CDR3nt: TGCAGTGCCCCGGAAACGGAAAACATTCAGTACTTC
d_gene: .; j_gene: TRBJ2-1; abundance: .; v_gene: TRBV10-2; CDR3aa: CASSGFRVHEQFF; CDR3nt: TGCGCCAGCAGTGGGTTTAGAGTCCATGAGCAGTTCTTC
d_gene: TRBD1; j_gene: TRBJ2-1; abundance: once; v_gene: TRBV20-1; CDR3aa: CSAARGHNEQFF; CDR3nt: TGCAGTGCTGCGAGGGGGCACAATGAGCAGTTCTTC
d_gene: .; j_gene: TRBJ2-6; abundance: .; v_gene: TRBV5-6; CDR3aa: CASSLYRPPGANVLTF; CDR3nt: TGTGCCAGCAGCCTATACAGGCCCCCTGGGGCCAACGTCCTGACTTTC
d_gene: .; j_gene: TRBJ2-3; abundance: .; v_gene: TRBV14; CDR3aa: CASSQGAGSSTDTQYF; CDR3nt: TGTGCCAGCAGCCAAGGGGCGGGTTCTAGCACAGATACGCAGTATTTT
d_gene: TRBD1; j_gene: TRBJ2-5; abundance: .; v_gene: TRBV20-1; CDR3aa: CSAKPTGEQTQYF; CDR3nt: TGCAGTGCTAAACCGACAGGGGAGCAGACCCAGTACTTC
d_gene: TRBD1; j_gene: TRBJ2-7; abundance: .; v_gene: TRBV6-5; CDR3aa: CASRPLRGLYEQYF; CDR3nt: TGTGCCAGCAGGCCCTTAAGGGGGCTCTACGAGCAGTACTTC
d_gene: .; j_gene: TRBJ1-5; abundance: once; v_gene: TRBV6-1; CDR3aa: CASSELAGGNQPQHF; CDR3nt: TGTGCCAGCAGTGAACTAGCCGGGGGCAATCAGCCCCAGCATTTT
d_gene: TRBD1; j_gene: TRBJ1-2; abundance: .; v_gene: TRBV7-3; CDR3aa: CASSPAGTVNYGYTF; CDR3nt: TGTGCCAGCAGCCCAGCAGGGACAGTGAACTATGGCTACACCTTC
d_gene: .; j_gene: TRBJ2-3; abundance: few; v_gene: TRBV12-5; CDR3aa: CASGRQATDTQYF; CDR3nt: TGTGCTAGTGGACGACAGGCCACAGATACGCAGTATTTT
d_gene: .; j_gene: TRBJ2-3; abundance: few; v_gene: TRBV21-1; CDR3aa: CASSKDPATSTDTQYF; CDR3nt: TGTGCCAGCAGCAAAGATCCAGCTACTAGCACAGATACGCAGTATTTT
d_gene: .; j_gene: TRBJ1-2; abundance: .; v_gene: TRBV6-5; CDR3aa: CASNRAGGYGYTF; CDR3nt: TGTGCCAGCAATCGGGCAGGAGGCTATGGCTACACCTTC
d_gene: TRBD1; j_gene: TRBJ2-7; abundance: .; v_gene: TRBV6-6; CDR3aa: CAVRDRGTYEQYF; CDR3nt: TGTGCCGTACGGGACAGGGGGACGTACGAGCAGTACTTC
d_gene: TRBD1; j_gene: TRBJ2-1; abundance: few; v_gene: TRBV6-5; CDR3aa: CASRKRTGGRDEQFF; CDR3nt: TGTGCCAGCAGGAAAAGGACAGGGGGCAGGGATGAGCAGTTCTTC
d_gene: TRBD1; j_gene: TRBJ1-2; abundance: few; v_gene: TRBV12-3/TRBV12-4; CDR3aa: CASRGTGGDYGYTF; CDR3nt: TGTGCCAGCAGGGGGACAGGGGGCGACTATGGCTACACCTTC
d_gene: TRBD1; j_gene: TRBJ2-7; abundance: .; v_gene: TRBV5-1; CDR3aa: CASSLARQGISYEQYF; CDR3nt: TGCGCCAGCAGCTTGGCCCGACAGGGAATCTCCTACGAGCAGTACTTC